This T cell receptor beta chain was sequenced in a study of T cell changes during pregnancy in multiple sclerosis. The table came from immunoSEQ multiplex PCR; TCRdb's copy has only in-frame clones and leaves some out. The sample records just under 50,000 clones, around 90% being singletons. Germline assignment: CDR1 MNHNS and CDR2 SASEGT. CDR3 length: 18 amino acids. The trim removed 2 bases at V and 3 bases at J, leaving 11 bases unmatched. The source was CD8+ T cells from peripheral blood mononuclear cells, collected after pregnancy. V is TRBV6-1 and J is TRBJ2-7; TRBD2 matches at 12 bases. The clonotype comes from a female donor with multiple sclerosis, enrolled in a pregnancy study. CDR3 sequence (DNA): TGTGCCAGCAGTGAATCCACTAGCGGGGGGCCCCGGTTCTACGAGCAGTACTTC. It yields the protein CASSESTSGGPRFYEQYF.